The present T cell receptor (beta chain) was sequenced within a study of human T cells and chemical hapten exposure. Findings of the study overall: Sensitization with DPC brought no change to TCRs above 1 in 1000 in frequency.

Time point meaning: healthy volunteer bleed at 6 weeks. Someone pulled total RNA out of unfractionated whole blood. Attachment of unique molecular identifiers to individual cDNA molecules was performed in the library. How the authors handled the data: The number of TCRs in each sample had a median of 95,638 and spanned about 23,224 to 700,000. Each CDR3 protein gets one entry after TCRdb re-called the RACE reads with MiXCR. These V and J calls rely on TCRdb rather than the paper's analysis. The top ten hold over 1.5% of the sample, which has more than 75,000 distinct CDR3 sequences, over 8.5% seen once. Germline V gene lookup returns CDR1 MNHNY and CDR2 SVGAGI (reference sequence). The CDR3 is made up of 13 amino acids. V lost 8 bases and J lost 3; bases outside the gene matches: 4. Worth noting for this clonotype: The antigen is not known.

The rearrangement uses TRBV6-6 and TRBJ2-3; 8 positions match TRBD2. The specimen was whole blood. This sequence originates from a male donor in good health. Some clones in this sample may be carry-over from other donors' samples. CDR3 amino acids: CASLKRETDTQYF. The DNA for the CDR3 is TGTGCCAGCCTAAAGCGGGAGACAGATACGCAGTATTTT.